These 29 T cell receptor beta chains were all obtained from the same sample, sequenced in a study of T cells in tumors after PD-1 blockade. Some clones are missing from TCRdb's copy, which holds only in-frame ones; the method was immunoSEQ multiplex PCR. Of tens of thousands of clones detected, 78% appear once; the ten largest clones hold 26%. Sample: PBMCs, taken before anti-PD-1 treatment. Receptors originate from a human donor with basal cell carcinoma.

This clone has more than one count but fewer than ten. The rearrangement uses TRBV7-2 and TRBJ2-5; TRBD1 matches 9 bases. Germline lookup yields CDR1 SGHTA and CDR2 FQGNSA. This CDR3 is built from 15 residues. V lost 4 bases to trimming and J lost 2 bases; unmatched junction nucleotides: 5. The CDR3: CASSSLGTGQETQYF. CDR3 bases: TGTGCCAGCAGCTCCCTGGGGACAGGGCAAGAGACCCAGTACTTC.

This chain joins TRBV2 and TRBJ2-2; possible D gene TRBD1, 5 bases. Per the germline V gene, CDR1 is SNHLY and CDR2 is FYNNEI. CDR3 size: 14 residues. Trimming removed 7 bases from V and 5 bases from J, with 14 bases in between. The CDR3 nucleotides read TGTGCCAGCAACCCGCCAGGGTTGACCGGGGAGCTGTTTTTT. It codes for CASNPPGLTGELFF.

The chain uses TRBV7-3 and TRBJ1-1, with D possibly TRBD1 on 5 matching bases. CDR1 is SGHTA, CDR2 FQGTGA, per germline. The CDR3 is made up of 15 amino acids. V was clipped by 2 bases and J by 1 base, with 11 bases between them. CDR3 protein: CASSLHTGRNTEAFF. Written as DNA, the CDR3 is TGTGCCAGCAGCTTACACACAGGCCGGAACACTGAAGCTTTCTTT.

The chain couples TRBV30 to TRBJ2-3, with 10 bases identical to TRBD1. Germline CDR1 and CDR2: GTSNPN and SVGIG (reference sequence). V lost 3 bases, J lost 3 bases, and 3 bases stayed unmatched. This CDR3 region has 14 residues. The chain's CDR3 is CAWSRDRGTDTQYF. CDR3 bases: TGTGCCTGGAGCCGGGACAGGGGAACAGATACGCAGTATTTT.

The chain couples TRBV7-2 to TRBJ2-7; 7 nucleotides agree with TRBD1. V lost 5 bases to trimming and J lost 0 bases; unmatched junction nucleotides: 7. Germline V gene lookup returns CDR1 SGHTA and CDR2 FQGNSA. The CDR3 is 15 amino acids. DNA for the CDR3: TGTGCCAGCAGCGCACGACAGGGTAGCTCCTACGAGCAGTACTTC. It specifies CASSARQGSSYEQYF.

The V and J genes are TRBV7-3 and TRBJ1-2, with D possibly being TRBD1 (5 bases). This CDR3 is 13 amino acids long. The ends were cut back, 2 bases at V and 2 bases at J, with 6 bases in the middle. CDR1 is SGHTA, CDR2 FQGTGA, per germline. CDR3 sequence: CASSLGGNYGYTF. The CDR3 coding sequence is TGTGCCAGCAGCTTAGGGGGGAACTATGGCTACACCTTC.

The chain couples TRBV3-1 (or the pseudogene TRBV3-2) to TRBJ1-1; D gene unclear. The CDR3 spans 17 residues. The ends were cut back, 6 bases at V and 10 bases at J, with 30 bases in the middle. Germline CDR1 reads LGHDT; CDR2 reads YNNKEL (reference sequence). CDR3 loop: CASSHERFVGDSGGAFF. CDR3 DNA: TGTGCCAGCAGTCACGAGAGATTTGTGGGCGACTCGGGTGGAGCTTTCTTT.

The rearrangement uses TRBV2 and TRBJ2-1; 8 bases map to TRBD2. The V gene's germline CDR1 is SNHLY and CDR2 FYNNEI. V shed 11 bases, J shed 0 bases, and the junction held 21 bases outside the gene matches. The CDR3 runs 19 residues. The chain's CDR3 is CAPRDGGAGEGSSYNEQFF. CDR3 nucleotide sequence: TGTGCCCCCCGTGACGGGGGGGCGGGGGAGGGGAGCTCCTACAATGAGCAGTTCTTC.

The chain combines TRBV28 with TRBJ2-7; no definite D call. V shed 5 bases and J shed 3 bases, with 8 bases lying between them. The V gene's germline CDR1 is MDHEN and CDR2 SYDVKM. CDR3 size: 12 residues. The CDR3 nucleotides read TGTGCCAGCAGTCTCACCCTCTACGAGCAGTACTTC. Amino acids: CASSLTLYEQYF.

The J gene is TRBJ2-6, the V gene TRBV5-4; no clear D gene. Germline V gene data show CDR1 as SGHNT and CDR2 as YYREEE (reference sequence). V lost 3 bases to trimming and J lost 2 bases, with 9 bases between them. This CDR3 spans 15 amino acids. Here the CDR3 DNA reads TGTGCCAGCAGCTCCGACCCTCCTGGGGCCAACGTCCTGACTTTC. This gives the protein CASSSDPPGANVLTF.

V is TRBV15 and J is TRBJ1-6; D remains unclear. The CDR3 sequence is 14 residues long. Deletions cut 2 bases from V and 8 bases from J, with 10 bases between. In germline, CDR1 is LNHNV, CDR2 YYDKDF (reference sequence). The CDR3: CATSRPDRDSPLHF. The DNA for the CDR3 is TGTGCCACCAGCAGACCGGACCGGGATTCACCCCTCCACTTT.

The V call is TRBV6-5, the J call TRBJ1-2; D uncertain. Germline V gene sequence: CDR1 MNHEY, CDR2 SVGAGI. CDR3 length: 14 residues. Trimming stripped 6 bases from V and 5 bases from J, with 16 bases between. CDR3 protein: CASSEEGSYYGYTF. CDR3 DNA sequence: TGTGCCAGCAGCGAGGAAGGGAGCTATTATGGCTACACCTTC.

The V call is TRBV7-9, the J call TRBJ2-7; a possible D gene is TRBD1 (6 bases). V lost 6 bases and J lost 2, with 14 bases in between. Germline V gene lookup returns CDR1 SEHNR and CDR2 FQNEAQ (reference sequence). The length of the CDR3 is 14 residues. CDR3 in DNA: TGTGCCAGCAGGGCAAACAGGGCCCCCTACGAGCAGTACTTC. It codes for CASRANRAPYEQYF.

V usage is TRBV7-2 and J usage is TRBJ1-3; D is unclear. The CDR3 is 15 residues long. The germline V gene encodes CDR1 SGHTA and CDR2 FQGNSA. The V and J ends lost 5 bases and 4 bases respectively, with 15 bases between them. CDR3 nucleotide sequence: TGTGCCAGCAGCCCCCGTCCGGTGGGGGGAAACACCATATATTTT. Protein product: CASSPRPVGGNTIYF.

This clone occurred a few times. The chain has TRBV6-2 or TRBV6-3 and TRBJ2-7, with D perhaps TRBD2 (6 bases). This CDR3 comprises 12 residues. V was shortened by 6 bases and J by 9 bases, with 15 bases between the two germline ends. Germline-derived CDR1 and CDR2 are MNHEY and SVGEGT. The DNA of the CDR3 is TGTGCCAGCAGCCGGGGACTGCCTGTGCAGTACTTC. It yields the protein CASSRGLPVQYF.

CDR3 loop: CAISEPRLGAVSGNEQFF. The DNA for the CDR3 is TGTGCCATCAGTGAGCCTAGACTAGGGGCCGTGAGTGGCAATGAGCAGTTCTTC. This chain uses TRBV10-3 with TRBJ2-1; perhaps TRBD2 as D (6 bases). Trimming cost V 2 bases and J 6 bases, with 23 bases left between them. The CDR3 covers 18 residues. Per germline, CDR1 ENHRY and CDR2 SYGVKD.

V and J are TRBV5-4 and TRBJ2-5, with a weak D call TRBD2 (5 bases). CDR1 SGHNT and CDR2 YYREEE come from the germline V gene (reference sequence). The CDR3 is made up of 13 amino acids. V lost 7 bases and J lost 1, with 11 bases in between. DNA of the CDR3: TGTGCCAGCCGCTCCGGGATCCAAGAGACCCAGTACTTC. It translates to CASRSGIQETQYF.

As DNA, the CDR3 is TGTGCCAGCAGCCAGAGTGGGGAGTATAGCAATCAGCCCCAGCATTTT. Its translation: CASSQSGEYSNQPQHF. This chain links TRBV3-1 (or the pseudogene TRBV3-2) with TRBJ1-5; D remains ambiguous. The germline V gene has CDR1 LGHDT and CDR2 YNNKEL (reference sequence). The CDR3 totals 16 residues. Trimming took off 3 bases at V and 0 bases at J, with 12 bases between the two ends.

V and J are TRBV10-3 and TRBJ2-2; D perhaps matches TRBD2 (6 bases). Germline assignment: CDR1 ENHRY and CDR2 SYGVKD. The germline V and J ends were trimmed by 4 bases and 4 bases, with 13 bases remaining between them. This CDR3 has 15 residues. The CDR3: CAISGVAEFTGELFF. The CDR3 coding sequence is TGTGCCATCAGTGGTGTAGCGGAATTCACCGGGGAGCTGTTTTTT.

The chain joins TRBV19 to TRBJ2-1; 8 bases fit TRBD2. This CDR3 has 18 residues. Germline assignment: CDR1 LNHDA and CDR2 SQIVND (reference sequence). V trimming: 4 bases; J trimming: 10 bases; junction bases outside the gene matches: 21. The CDR3 coding sequence is TGTGCCAGTAGTACCGTGAGATCCAGCGGGAGTTGGGTATGGGAGCAGTTCTTC. It yields the protein CASSTVRSSGSWVWEQFF. Variable domain in full (rest from reference TRBV19 and TRBJ2-1): DGGITQSPKYLFRKEGQNVTLSCEQNLNHDAMYWYRQDPGQGLRLIYYSQIVNDFQKGDIAEGYSVSREKKESFPLTVTSAQKNPTAFYLCASSTVRSSGSWVWEQFFGPGTRLTVL.

This clone was detected only once. The chain joins TRBV6-1 to TRBJ2-7; no reliable D call. The CDR3 sequence is 13 residues long. Trimming took 1 base from V and 1 from J, leaving 5 bases between them. CDR1 is MNHNS, CDR2 SASEGT, per germline. The chain's CDR3 is CASSEEASYEQYF. DNA for the CDR3: TGTGCCAGCAGTGAAGAAGCTTCCTACGAGCAGTACTTC.

This clone was seen once. The rearrangement links TRBV10-3 to TRBJ2-3; TRBD1 aligns across 7 bases. The V gene end was trimmed by 4 bases and the J gene end by 1 base; junction bases not matched to a gene: 2. Germline assignment: CDR1 ENHRY and CDR2 SYGVKD. The CDR3 length is 14 residues. CDR3 bases: TGTGCCATCAGTGGAACAGGGGGCACAGATACGCAGTATTTT. This sequence encodes CAISGTGGTDTQYF.

The sample holds one count of this clone. V gene TRBV28 combines with J gene TRBJ1-6; no definite D call. CDR1 and CDR2 (germline): MDHEN, SYDVKM. Trimming cost V 6 bases and J 10 bases, with 10 bases left between them. The CDR3 spans 12 residues. CDR3 region: CASSYLGSPLHF. As DNA, the CDR3 is TGTGCCAGCAGCTACCTAGGGTCACCCCTCCACTTT.

This clone was seen a handful of times. This chain joins TRBV4-1 and TRBJ1-2; D gene ambiguous. Trimming removed 0 bases from V and 8 bases from J, with 19 bases in between. The germline CDR1 and CDR2 sequences are MGHRA and YSYEKL. The CDR3 totals 16 residues. CDR3 protein: CASSQDLVGKPRGYTF. CDR3 nucleotide sequence: TGCGCCAGCAGCCAAGATCTTGTTGGGAAACCCAGGGGCTACACCTTC.

The chain couples TRBV14 to TRBJ2-3; a weak D match, TRBD2 (6 bases). The V gene's germline CDR1 is SGHDN and CDR2 FVKESK. This CDR3 has 17 amino acids. Trimming stripped 0 bases from V and 6 bases from J, with 19 bases between. The CDR3 reads CASSQDQSAGWADTQYF. The CDR3 region has the DNA TGTGCCAGCAGCCAAGATCAATCGGCGGGATGGGCTGATACGCAGTATTTT.

This chain joins TRBV9 and TRBJ2-7; a possible D gene is TRBD2 (5 bases). Germline CDR1 is SGDLS and CDR2 is YYNGEE. The CDR3 is 15 residues long. V lost 0 bases and J lost 0, with 10 bases in between. The CDR3 loop is CASSVGLTSSYEQYF. The CDR3 DNA reads TGTGCCAGCAGCGTAGGACTAACGAGCTCCTACGAGCAGTACTTC.

The chain recombines TRBV2 with TRBJ2-3, with D maybe TRBD1 (6 bases). The CDR3 contains 16 residues. The V end lost 1 base, the J end lost 4 bases, and 15 bases lay between the germline ends. CDR1 and CDR2 (germline): SNHLY, FYNNEI. The CDR3 sequence: CASSEGETGLSDTQYF. DNA for the CDR3: TGTGCCAGCAGTGAAGGGGAGACAGGCCTCTCAGATACGCAGTATTTT.

The CDR3 DNA sequence: TGTGCCAGCAGCCCCGGGACTAGCGGGAGGGCCCCGGGGGCTGGGGCCAACGTCCTGACTTTC. This encodes CASSPGTSGRAPGAGANVLTF. The V and J genes are TRBV14 and TRBJ2-6; TRBD2 aligns across 16 bases. Germline loops: CDR1 SGHDN, CDR2 FVKESK. J gave up 2 bases and V 4 bases, and 11 bases lay outside the gene matches. The CDR3 covers 21 residues.

As regards this clone: A read error may produce the germline difference seen at one junction end. Other DNA sequences in the same sample also yield this CDR3. The chain has TRBV2 and TRBJ2-1, with D tentatively TRBD2 (7 bases). Germline V gene lookup returns CDR1 SNHLY and CDR2 FYNNEI. The CDR3 covers 19 residues. Written as DNA, the CDR3 is TGTCCCAGCAGTGATGGGGGGGCGGGGGTGGGGAGCTCCTACAATGAGCAGTTCTTC. This sequence encodes CPSSDGGAGVGSSYNEQFF. Full variable domain (outside the CDR3, taken from reference TRBV2 and TRBJ2-1): EPEVTQTPSHQVTQMGQEVILRCVPISNHLYFYWYRQILGQKVEFLVSFYNNEISEKSEIFDDQFSVERPDGSNFTLKIRSTKLEDSAMYFCPSSDGGAGVGSSYNEQFFGPGTRLTVL.